This section outlines one T cell receptor beta chain sequence together with its context. V gave up 1 base and J gave up 2 bases, with 6 bases separating them. This CDR3 spans 13 amino acids. The V gene's germline CDR1 is SEHNR and CDR2 FQNEAQ (reference sequence). This entry comes from a study of blood T cell repertoires in COVID-19. Background on the study: Material from acute and convalescent COVID-19 was sourced from the United States, Italy and Spain. PBMCs, B-cell-depleted T cells, or T cells provided the cDNA or gDNA that made up the material.

In the original workflow: Estimated nucleated cell counts came from reference gene primer amplification. Assay used: immunoSEQ multiplex PCR; TCRdb lists only in-frame clones, some missing. That table supplies the V and J calls and clone size; D and trimming were determined from the DNA. The table lists about 180,000 clones, about nine tenths of them singletons, with 1.5% to 2% in the top ten. This clonotype originated in a man aged 18-30 years who had recovered from COVID-19. The gene calls are TRBV7-9 and TRBJ2-7; D possibly corresponds to TRBD1 (5 bases). Sequencing was done on a sample of peripheral blood. CDR3 DNA: TGTGCCAGCAGCTTAGAGGGGCCCTACGAGCAGTACTTC. This codes for CASSLEGPYEQYF.